This T cell receptor (beta chain) was profiled in a study of OX40 agonist ivuxolimab in advanced cancers. Study-level background: Cancers in dose escalation were hepatocellular, melanoma, renal cell and head and neck. The study's findings and limits: Normalized expansion of T-cell clones was also low for some nonresponders. More expanded clones were found, on average, in CD8+ than in CD4+ T cells.

The J segment lost 7 bases and the V segment lost 2 bases, leaving 12 bases of the junction unmatched. Germline V gene data show CDR1 as SGHVS and CDR2 as FQNEAQ. CDR3 length: 17 residues. TCRdb's table, derived via immunoSEQ multiplex PCR, lists solely in-frame clones and lacks some. The sample records around 19,000 clones, less than 75% being singletons. Sampling of blood occurred at baseline, cycle 4 day 1, and cycle 7 day 1. As for this clone: Its antigen is unknown.

Material: CD4+ or CD8+ T cells sorted from blood, obtained in a trial of the OX40 agonist ivuxolimab. This TCR came from an adult with an advanced solid tumor such as melanoma, head and neck, liver or kidney cancer. The chain recombines TRBV7-8 with TRBJ2-2; the match to TRBD2 covers 8 bases. Here the CDR3 reads CASSLTKPGGPDGELFF. CDR3 bases: TGTGCCAGCAGCTTAACCAAACCGGGAGGGCCCGACGGGGAGCTGTTTTTT.